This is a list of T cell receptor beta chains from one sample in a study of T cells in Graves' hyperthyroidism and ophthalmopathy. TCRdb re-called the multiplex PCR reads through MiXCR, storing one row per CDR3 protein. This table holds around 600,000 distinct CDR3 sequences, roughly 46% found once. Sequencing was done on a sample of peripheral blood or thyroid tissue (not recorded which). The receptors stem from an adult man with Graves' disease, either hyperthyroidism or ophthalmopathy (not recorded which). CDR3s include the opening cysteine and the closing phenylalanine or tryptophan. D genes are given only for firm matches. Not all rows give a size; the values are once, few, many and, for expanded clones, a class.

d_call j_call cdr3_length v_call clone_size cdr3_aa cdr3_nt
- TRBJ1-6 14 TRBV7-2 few CASSLLQEDSPLHF TGTGCCAGCAGTTTATTACAGGAGGATTCACCCCTCCACTTT
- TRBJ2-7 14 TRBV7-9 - CASRPEGLAYEQYF TGTGCCAGCAGACCGGAGGGGCTGGCCTACGAGCAGTACTTC
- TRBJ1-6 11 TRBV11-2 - CASSPDTNLHF TGTGCCAGCAGCCCGGACACGAACCTCCACTTT
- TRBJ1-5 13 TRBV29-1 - CSFVGAPDQPQHF TGCAGCTTTGTGGGGGCCCCCGATCAGCCCCAGCATTTT
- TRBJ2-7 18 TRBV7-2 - CASSSDLGHRGGIHEQYF TGCGCCAGCAGCTCGGACCTGGGGCACAGGGGAGGAATCCACGAGCAGTACTTC
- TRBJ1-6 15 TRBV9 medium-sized CASSSQGETNSPLHF TGTGCCAGCAGCAGTCAGGGAGAGACTAATTCACCCCTCCACTTT
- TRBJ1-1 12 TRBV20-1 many CSANEGVTEAFF TGCAGTGCTAACGAAGGGGTCACTGAAGCTTTCTTT
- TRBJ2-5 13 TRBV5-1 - CASSLGVQQTQYF TGCGCCAGCAGCTTGGGAGTTCAACAGACCCAGTACTTC
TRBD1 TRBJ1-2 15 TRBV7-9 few CASSPSGGANYGYTF TGTGCCAGCAGCCCCTCAGGGGGGGCTAACTATGGCTACACCTTC
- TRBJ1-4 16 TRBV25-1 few CASSLTGVSSGEKLFF TGTGCCAGCAGTTTGACAGGCGTATCAAGTGGTGAAAAACTGTTTTTT
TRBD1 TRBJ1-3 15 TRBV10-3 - CAIYPGTGSGYTIYF TGTGCCATCTACCCCGGGACAGGGTCTGGCTACACCATATATTTT
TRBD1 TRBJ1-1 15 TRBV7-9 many CASSSQDRPNTEAFF TGTGCCAGCAGTTCTCAGGACAGGCCTAACACTGAAGCTTTCTTT
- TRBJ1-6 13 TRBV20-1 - CSQVQGPNSPLHF TGCAGCCAAGTCCAGGGACCCAATTCACCCCTCCACTTT
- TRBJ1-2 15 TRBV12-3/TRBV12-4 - CASSHPMGRNYGYTF TGTGCCAGCAGCCACCCAATGGGACGGAACTATGGCTACACCTTC